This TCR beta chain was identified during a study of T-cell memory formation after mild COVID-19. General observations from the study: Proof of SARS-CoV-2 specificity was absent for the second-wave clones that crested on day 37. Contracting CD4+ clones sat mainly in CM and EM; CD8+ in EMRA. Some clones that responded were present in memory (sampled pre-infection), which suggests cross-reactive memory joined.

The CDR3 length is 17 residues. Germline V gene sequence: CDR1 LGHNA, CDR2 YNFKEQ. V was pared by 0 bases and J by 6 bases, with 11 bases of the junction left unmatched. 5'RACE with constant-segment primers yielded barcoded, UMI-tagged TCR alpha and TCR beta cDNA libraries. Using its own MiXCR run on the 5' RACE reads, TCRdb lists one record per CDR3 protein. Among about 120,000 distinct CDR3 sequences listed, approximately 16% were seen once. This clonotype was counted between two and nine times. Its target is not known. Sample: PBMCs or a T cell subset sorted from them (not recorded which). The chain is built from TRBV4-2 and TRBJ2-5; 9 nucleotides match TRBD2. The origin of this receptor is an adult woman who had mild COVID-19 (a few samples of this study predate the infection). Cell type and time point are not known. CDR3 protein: CASSQEAASGVRKTQYF. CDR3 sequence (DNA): TGTGCCAGCAGCCAAGAAGCAGCTAGCGGGGTCCGAAAGACCCAGTACTTC.